Presented here are 15 T cell receptor beta chains from one specimen sequenced in a study of blood T cells in healthy people across ages. PCR was performed a second time for about 7 to 12 cycles using a sample-barcoded 5' primer and a J-beta primer mix. TCRdb called the 5' RACE reads again in MiXCR, with one record for every CDR3 protein. The table shows 1.5 million to 2 million distinct CDR3 sequences, with just under 50% occurring only once. The sample was blood. These receptors were taken from a middle-aged woman in good health.

V usage is TRBV7-2 and J usage is TRBJ1-2; D unresolved. Germline-derived CDR1 and CDR2 are SGHTA and FQGNSA. This CDR3 has 14 residues. Trimming left V 1 base short and J 1 base short, with 7 bases between. The CDR3 loop reads CASSLDRINYGYTF. Here the CDR3 DNA reads TGTGCCAGCAGCTTAGACAGAATTAACTATGGCTACACCTTC.

The chain joins TRBV28 to TRBJ1-6, with a possible D match to TRBD1 (6 bases). CDR1 and CDR2 from the germline V gene are MDHEN and SYDVKM. This CDR3 contains 15 residues. V shed 8 bases and J shed 8 bases, with 19 bases lying between them. The CDR3 reads CASGRQAVGHSPLHF. In nucleotides, the CDR3 is TGTGCCAGCGGAAGACAGGCGGTGGGACATTCACCCCTCCACTTT.

CDR3: CASSYHRGGQETQYF. The CDR3 nucleotides read TGTGCCAGCAGTTATCACAGGGGCGGCCAAGAGACCCAGTACTTC. J is TRBJ2-5 and V is TRBV27; 7 bases line up with TRBD1. The ends lost 4 bases at V and 1 base at J; junction bases unmatched: 6. Germline CDR1 and CDR2: MNHEY and SMNVEV (reference sequence). The length of the CDR3 is 15 residues.

V and J are TRBV4-2 and TRBJ1-2; D possibly corresponds to TRBD1 (6 bases). V dropped 4 bases and J dropped 8 bases, with 20 bases sitting between them. This CDR3 region has 15 residues. CDR1 LGHNA and CDR2 YNFKEQ come from the germline V gene. The CDR3 DNA reads TGTGCCAGCAGCCCCCTTGCCAGGGGCTCCAAGGGCTACACCTTC. As protein: CASSPLARGSKGYTF.

The gene calls are TRBV6-2 or TRBV6-3 and TRBJ1-1; D not certain. The CDR3 has 14 amino acids. V was pared by 9 bases and J by 1 base, with 15 bases between. CDR1 MNHEY and CDR2 SVGEGT come from the germline V gene. The CDR3 spells CASSRPRANTEAFF. Written as DNA, the CDR3 is TGTGCCAGTTCAAGGCCTAGGGCGAACACTGAAGCTTTCTTT.

This sequence joins TRBV7-2 and TRBJ2-1; no clear D gene. The CDR3 sequence is 14 residues long. Germline V gives CDR1 SGHTA, CDR2 FQGNSA. The V gene lost 2 bases and the J gene lost 13 bases, with 18 bases spanning the gap. DNA of the CDR3: TGTGCCAGCAGCTTATGGCCGATCCAAGAGACCCAGTTCTTC. Translated, it gives CASSLWPIQETQFF.

The chain has TRBV24-1 and TRBJ2-7, with TRBD2 identical over 8 bases. Per germline, CDR1 KGHDR and CDR2 SFDVKD. The trim removed 3 bases at V and 7 bases at J, leaving 13 bases unmatched. The CDR3 contains 16 residues. The CDR3 DNA sequence: TGTGCCACCAGTGATGTTCCAGCGGGAGCCTACAATGAGCAGTACTTC. Its protein product is CATSDVPAGAYNEQYF.

The chain uses TRBV20-1 and TRBJ1-2; 8 bases align to TRBD1. Germline values: CDR1 DFQATT, CDR2 SNEGSKA (reference sequence). V trimming: 5 bases; J trimming: 2 bases; junction bases outside the gene matches: 7. CDR3 length: 14 amino acids. CDR3 DNA sequence: TGCAGTGCTTCCACACAGGGGGAGAACTATGGCTACACCTTC. Translated, it gives CSASTQGENYGYTF.

The chain couples TRBV5-1 to TRBJ2-1; 8 bases map to TRBD1. The CDR3 is made up of 14 amino acids. Germline V CDR1 and CDR2: SGHRS, YFSETQ. Trimming cost V 5 bases and J 6 bases; bases outside gene matches: 7. The CDR3 coding sequence is TGCGCCAGCAGAATCCAGGGGGCTCTCAATGAGCAGTTCTTC. It codes for CASRIQGALNEQFF.

As regards this clonotype: This may arise from a read error, as a much more abundant clone is one base away. The V gene is TRBV7-2, the J gene TRBJ2-1; D is uncertain. V was clipped by 5 bases and J by 3 bases, with 8 bases between them. Germline V gene lookup returns CDR1 SGHTA and CDR2 FQGNSA. The CDR3 covers 13 residues. DNA for the CDR3: TGTGCCAGCAGCGTGCCGGTCTACAATGAGCAGTTCTTC. It codes for CASSVPVYNEQFF. The full variable domain, its missing parts supplied by reference TRBV7-2 and TRBJ2-1, is GAGVSQSPSNKVTEKGKDVELRCDPISGHTALYWYRQSLGQGLEFLIYFQGNSAPDKSGLPSDRFSAERTGGSVSTLTIQRTQQEDSAVYLCASSVPVYNEQFFGPGTRLTVL.

Turning to this clonotype: One end of the junction fails to match germline, which may point to a read error. This sequence joins TRBV15 and TRBJ1-2; D not certain. Per the germline V gene, CDR1 is LNHNV and CDR2 is YYDKDF (reference sequence). The CDR3 totals 15 residues. CDR3 nucleotide sequence: TGTGCCACCAGCAGAGACTGGGCGGTTAACTACGGCTACACCTTC. Translating it yields CATSRDWAVNYGYTF. Drawing the rest from reference TRBV15 and TRBJ1-2, the complete variable domain is DAMVIQNPRYQVTQFGKPVTLSCSQTLNHNVMYWYQQKSSQAPKLLFHYYDKDFNNEADTPDNFQSRRPNTSFCFLDIRSPGLGDTAMYLCATSRDWAVNYGYTFGSGTRLTVV.

The chain recombines TRBV24-1 with TRBJ2-3, with TRBD2 as a possible D gene (6 bases). This CDR3 is 15 amino acids long. Per germline, CDR1 KGHDR and CDR2 SFDVKD. V was cut by 2 bases and J by 4 bases, with 12 bases left in between. The CDR3 DNA is TGTGCCACCAGTGATTCCCTGGCGGGGCCAGATACGCAGTATTTT. Its protein product is CATSDSLAGPDTQYF.

As concerns this clonotype: A much larger clone is a single base away; this may be a read error. The V call is TRBV27, the J call TRBJ2-5; 7 nucleotides align to TRBD1. The germline V gene has CDR1 MNHEY and CDR2 SMNVEV (reference sequence). The CDR3 is made up of 14 amino acids. J gave up 11 bases and V 5 bases, and 14 bases lay outside the gene matches. CDR3 loop: CASSPSGTAYGQYF. DNA for the CDR3: TGTGCCAGCAGTCCCTCGGGGACAGCCTACGGGCAGTACTTC.

This chain connects TRBV27 to TRBJ2-3; D is unclear. CDR3 length equals 14 residues. The germline CDR1 and CDR2 sequences are MNHEY and SMNVEV (reference sequence). V lost 3 bases and J 1 base, leaving 8 bases between the germline ends. CDR3 nucleotide sequence: TGTGCCAGCAGTTTTCTCCGCGGCACAGATACGCAGTATTTT. This sequence encodes CASSFLRGTDTQYF.

This clonotype showed up just a few times. The chain is built from TRBV12-3 or TRBV12-4 and TRBJ2-5, with TRBD2 matching 11 bases. J was trimmed by 5 bases and V by 2 bases; bases with no gene match: 10. The CDR3 is 17 residues long. CDR3: CASSLPRSSGGAETQYF. The CDR3, as DNA: TGTGCCAGCAGTTTACCCCGAAGTAGCGGGGGGGCGGAGACCCAGTACTTC.